This T cell receptor beta chain originates from a study of T cells in Graves' hyperthyroidism and ophthalmopathy. Background on the study: Peripheral blood was obtained at initial diagnosis, preceding any treatment.

This clonotype was picked up many times. Antigen specificity is unknown. TCR beta CDR3 regions were amplified from RNA. Carried out on the TCR CDR3, a first-round RT-PCR used the HTBI primer set. TCRdb independently ran MiXCR on the multiplex PCR reads; one entry per CDR3 protein. The sample consists of a few hundred thousand distinct CDR3 sequences, roughly 13% of them appearing once. The germline V gene has CDR1 LNHNV and CDR2 YYDKDF (reference sequence). The V gene end was trimmed by 0 bases and the J gene end by 4 bases; junction bases not matched to a gene: 3. The CDR3 consists of 15 residues. Study-wide findings and caveats: Researchers found most expanded thyroid clonotypes above 0.001 in blood as well.

Patients with ophthalmopathy all had a Clinical Activity Score of at least 3, a NOSPECS grade of at least 4 and duration under 3 months. The sample taken for sequencing was blood. The chain links TRBV15 to TRBJ1-2; the match to TRBD1 covers 9 bases. The source is a woman aged 40 to 49 with Graves' ophthalmopathy. The CDR3 DNA is TGTGCCACCAGCAGAGATAGGGACAGGGTCTATGGCTACACCTTC. Its protein is CATSRDRDRVYGYTF. Based on the CDR3 plus reference TRBV15 and TRBJ1-2, the full variable domain is DAMVIQNPRYQVTQFGKPVTLSCSQTLNHNVMYWYQQKSSQAPKLLFHYYDKDFNNEADTPDNFQSRRPNTSFCFLDIRSPGLGDTAMYLCATSRDRDRVYGYTFGSGTRLTVV.